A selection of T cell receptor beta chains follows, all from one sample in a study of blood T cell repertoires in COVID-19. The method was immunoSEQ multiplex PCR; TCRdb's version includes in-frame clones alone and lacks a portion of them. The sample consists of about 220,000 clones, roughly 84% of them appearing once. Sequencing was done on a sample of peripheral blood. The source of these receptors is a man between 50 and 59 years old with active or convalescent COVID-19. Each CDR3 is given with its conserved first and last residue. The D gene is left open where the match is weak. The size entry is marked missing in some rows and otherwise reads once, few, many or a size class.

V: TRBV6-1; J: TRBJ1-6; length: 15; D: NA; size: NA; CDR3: CASSEMSRGHSPLHF; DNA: TGTGCCAGCAGTGAAATGAGCAGGGGCCATTCACCCCTCCACTTT
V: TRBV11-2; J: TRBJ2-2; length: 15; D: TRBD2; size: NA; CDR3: CASRGLRGGSGELFF; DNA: TGTGCCAGCAGAGGTTTAAGGGGAGGGAGCGGGGAGCTGTTTTTT
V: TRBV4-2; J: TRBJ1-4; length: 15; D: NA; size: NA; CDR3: CASSQDRTGNEKLFF; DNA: TGTGCCAGCAGCCAAGACCGGACGGGAAATGAAAAACTGTTTTTT
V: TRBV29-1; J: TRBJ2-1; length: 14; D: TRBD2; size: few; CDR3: CSVGGGSPYNEQFF; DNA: TGCAGCGTCGGGGGGGGCAGCCCATACAATGAGCAGTTCTTC
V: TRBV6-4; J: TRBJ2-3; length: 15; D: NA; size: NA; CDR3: CASSEAGSGTDTQYF; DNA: TGTGCCAGCAGTGAGGCGGGGTCCGGGACAGATACGCAGTATTTT
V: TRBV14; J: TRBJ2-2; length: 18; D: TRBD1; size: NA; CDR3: CASSQAPLGQGLAGELFF; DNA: TGTGCCAGCAGCCAAGCCCCCCTCGGACAGGGGTTGGCCGGGGAGCTGTTTTTT
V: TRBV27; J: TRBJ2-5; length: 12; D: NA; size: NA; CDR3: CASSPPGVTQYF; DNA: TGTGCCAGCAGTCCCCCCGGTGTGACCCAGTACTTC
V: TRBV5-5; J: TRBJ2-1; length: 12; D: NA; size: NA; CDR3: CASSFSLNEQFF; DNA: TGTGCCAGCAGCTTCTCCCTCAATGAGCAGTTCTTC
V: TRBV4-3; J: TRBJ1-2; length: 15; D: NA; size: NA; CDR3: CASSQDWRKHYGYTF; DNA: TGCGCCAGCAGCCAAGATTGGCGGAAGCACTATGGCTACACCTTC
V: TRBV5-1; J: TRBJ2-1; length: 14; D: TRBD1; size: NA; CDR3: CASSSGQGASEQFF; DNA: TGCGCCAGCAGCTCGGGACAGGGGGCTAGTGAGCAGTTCTTC
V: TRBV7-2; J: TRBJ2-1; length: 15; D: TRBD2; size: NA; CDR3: CASSSPPGGGNEQFF; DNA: TGTGCCAGCAGCTCACCCCCCGGGGGGGGGAATGAGCAGTTCTTC
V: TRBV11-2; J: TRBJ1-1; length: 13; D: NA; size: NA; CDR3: CASSRESWTEAFF; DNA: TGTGCCAGCAGCAGGGAGAGTTGGACTGAAGCTTTCTTT
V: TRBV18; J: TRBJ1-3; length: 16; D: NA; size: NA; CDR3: CASSPPRGAEGNTIYF; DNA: TGTGCCAGCTCACCACCGCGCGGGGCGGAAGGAAACACCATATATTTT
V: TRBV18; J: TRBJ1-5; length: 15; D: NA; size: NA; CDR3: CASSRGGGGNQPQHF; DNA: TGTGCCAGCTCACGGGGAGGGGGTGGCAATCAGCCCCAGCATTTT
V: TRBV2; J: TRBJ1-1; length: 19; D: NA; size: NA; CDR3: CASSEGARGMLRMNTEAFF; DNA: TGTGCCAGCAGTGAAGGGGCCAGGGGAATGCTTAGGATGAACACTGAAGCTTTCTTT
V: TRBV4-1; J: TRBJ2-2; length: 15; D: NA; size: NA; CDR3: CASSRDTKNTGELFF; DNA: TGCGCCAGCAGCCGGGACACCAAGAACACCGGGGAGCTGTTTTTT
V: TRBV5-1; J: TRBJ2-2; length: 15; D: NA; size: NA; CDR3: CASSLVSGWTGELFF; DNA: TGCGCCAGCAGCTTGGTCTCAGGTTGGACCGGGGAGCTGTTTTTT
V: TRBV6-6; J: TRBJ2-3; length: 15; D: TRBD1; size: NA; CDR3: CASSYSIQGKDTQYF; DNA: TGTGCCAGCAGTTACTCGATACAGGGGAAAGATACGCAGTATTTT
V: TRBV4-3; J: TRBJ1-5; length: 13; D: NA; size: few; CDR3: CASSRHSNQPQHF; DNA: TGCGCCAGCAGCCGACATAGCAATCAGCCCCAGCATTTT
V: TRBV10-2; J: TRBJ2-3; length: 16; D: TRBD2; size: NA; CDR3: CASSRTSGGAGDTQYF; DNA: TGCGCCAGCAGTAGAACTAGCGGGGGGGCTGGAGATACGCAGTATTTT
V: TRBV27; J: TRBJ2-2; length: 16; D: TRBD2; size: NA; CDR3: CASSLGLAGGVGELFF; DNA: TGTGCCAGCAGTCTTGGACTAGCGGGAGGAGTCGGGGAGCTGTTTTTT
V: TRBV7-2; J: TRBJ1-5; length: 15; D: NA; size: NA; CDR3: CASSPWAGANQPQHF; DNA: TGTGCCAGCAGCCCTTGGGCAGGGGCCAATCAGCCCCAGCATTTT
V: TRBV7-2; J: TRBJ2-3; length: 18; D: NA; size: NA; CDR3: CASSIPPWRVRGKDTQYF; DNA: TGTGCCAGCAGCATACCGCCGTGGAGGGTGAGGGGAAAAGATACGCAGTATTTT
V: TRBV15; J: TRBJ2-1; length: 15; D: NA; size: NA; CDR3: CATSVWDLSYNEQFF; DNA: TGTGCCACCAGCGTCTGGGACTTGAGTTACAATGAGCAGTTCTTC
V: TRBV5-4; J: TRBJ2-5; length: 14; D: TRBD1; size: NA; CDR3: CASSSMDRRETQYF; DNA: TGTGCCAGCAGCTCCATGGACAGGAGGGAGACCCAGTACTTC
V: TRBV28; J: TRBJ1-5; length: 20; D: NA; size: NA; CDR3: CASSPLGKGGPTLGNQPQHF; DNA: TGTGCCAGCAGTCCCCTGGGGAAGGGAGGGCCAACCCTAGGCAATCAGCCCCAGCATTTT
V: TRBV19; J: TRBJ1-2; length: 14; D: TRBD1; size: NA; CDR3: CASTFITGVYGYTF; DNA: TGTGCCAGTACCTTCATAACAGGGGTTTATGGCTACACCTTC
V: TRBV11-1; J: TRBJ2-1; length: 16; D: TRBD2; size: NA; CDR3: CASSPTGTMVGNEQFF; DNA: TGTGCCAGCAGCCCCACCGGGACTATGGTTGGGAATGAGCAGTTCTTC
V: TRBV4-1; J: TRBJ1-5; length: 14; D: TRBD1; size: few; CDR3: CASSQSTGPQPQHF; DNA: TGCGCCAGCAGCCAATCGACAGGGCCCCAGCCCCAGCATTTT
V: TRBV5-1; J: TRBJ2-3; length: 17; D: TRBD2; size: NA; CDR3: CASSSLAGGQGTDTQYF; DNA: TGCGCCAGCAGTTCCCTAGCGGGGGGGCAGGGCACAGATACGCAGTATTTT
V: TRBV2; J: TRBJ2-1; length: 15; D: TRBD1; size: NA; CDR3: CASNEQGAGYNEQFF; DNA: TGTGCCAGCAACGAACAGGGGGCGGGATACAATGAGCAGTTCTTC
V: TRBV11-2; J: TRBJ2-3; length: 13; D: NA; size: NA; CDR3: CASNHGGPDTQYF; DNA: TGTGCCAGCAACCATGGGGGCCCAGATACGCAGTATTTT
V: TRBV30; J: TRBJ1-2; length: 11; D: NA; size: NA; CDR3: CAWSVLGSHTF; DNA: TGTGCCTGGAGTGTACTAGGGAGCCACACCTTC
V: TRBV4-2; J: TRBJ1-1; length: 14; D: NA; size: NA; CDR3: CASSLTTGNTEAFF; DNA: TGTGCCAGCAGCCTAACGACAGGGAACACTGAAGCTTTCTTT
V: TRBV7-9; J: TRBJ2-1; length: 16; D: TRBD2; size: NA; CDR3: CASSLGTSGGKNEQFF; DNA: TGTGCCAGCAGCTTAGGGACTAGCGGGGGGAAAAATGAGCAGTTCTTC
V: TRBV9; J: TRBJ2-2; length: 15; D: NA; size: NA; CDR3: CASSVSGFNTGELFF; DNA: TGTGCCAGCAGCGTATCTGGCTTCAACACCGGGGAGCTGTTTTTT
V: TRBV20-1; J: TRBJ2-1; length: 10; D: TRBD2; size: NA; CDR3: CSALAEGQFF; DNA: TGCAGTGCTCTAGCGGAAGGGCAGTTCTTC
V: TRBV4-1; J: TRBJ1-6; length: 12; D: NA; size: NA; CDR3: CASSHMGGPLHF; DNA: TGCGCCAGCAGCCATATGGGAGGACCCCTCCACTTT
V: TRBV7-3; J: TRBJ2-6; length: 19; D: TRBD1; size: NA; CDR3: CASSLQGGQGYSGANVLTF; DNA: TGTGCCAGCAGCTTGCAAGGGGGACAGGGGTACTCTGGGGCCAACGTCCTGACTTTC
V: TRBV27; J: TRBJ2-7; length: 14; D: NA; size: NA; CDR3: CASSLRRESYEQYF; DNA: TGTGCCAGCAGTTTGCGCCGGGAGAGCTACGAGCAGTACTTC
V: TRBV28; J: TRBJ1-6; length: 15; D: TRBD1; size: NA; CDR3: CASSLPGQGGSPLHF; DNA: TGTGCCAGCAGTTTACCGGGACAGGGGGGATCACCCCTCCACTTT
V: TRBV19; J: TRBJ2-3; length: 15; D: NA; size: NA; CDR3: CASSIGGRWQDTQYF; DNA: TGTGCCAGTAGTATCGGAGGACGATGGCAAGATACGCAGTATTTT
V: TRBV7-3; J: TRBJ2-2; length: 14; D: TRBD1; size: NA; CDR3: CASRLTGLAGELFF; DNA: TGTGCCAGCCGACTGACAGGGCTGGCCGGGGAGCTGTTTTTT
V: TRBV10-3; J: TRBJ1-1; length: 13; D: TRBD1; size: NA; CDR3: CAIRTQGAAEAFF; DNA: TGTGCCATCAGGACACAGGGGGCAGCTGAAGCTTTCTTT
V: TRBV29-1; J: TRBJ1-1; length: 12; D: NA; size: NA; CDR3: CSVDGENTEAFF; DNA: TGCAGCGTTGATGGAGAGAACACTGAAGCTTTCTTT
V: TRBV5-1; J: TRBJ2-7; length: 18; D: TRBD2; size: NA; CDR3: CASSRATSGRVFRDEQYF; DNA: TGCGCCAGCAGCCGAGCCACTAGCGGGAGAGTCTTTAGAGACGAGCAGTACTTC
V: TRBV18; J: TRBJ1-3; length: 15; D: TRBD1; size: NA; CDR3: CASSPTGASGNTIYF; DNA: TGTGCCAGCTCACCTACAGGGGCCTCTGGAAACACCATATATTTT
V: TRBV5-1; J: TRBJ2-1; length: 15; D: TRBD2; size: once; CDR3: CASSHGLAGANEQFF; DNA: TGCGCCAGCAGCCATGGACTAGCGGGAGCGAATGAGCAGTTCTTC
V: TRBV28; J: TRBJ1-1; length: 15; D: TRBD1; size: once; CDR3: CASRRNRGANTEAFF; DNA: TGTGCCAGCAGAAGGAACAGGGGCGCGAACACTGAAGCTTTCTTT
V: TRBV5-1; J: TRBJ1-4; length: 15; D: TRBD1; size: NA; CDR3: CASSIQGAANEKLFF; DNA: TGCGCCAGCAGCATACAGGGGGCGGCTAATGAAAAACTGTTTTTT
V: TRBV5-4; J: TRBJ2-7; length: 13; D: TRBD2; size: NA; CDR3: CASSLLAGVEQYF; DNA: TGTGCCAGCAGCTTACTAGCGGGAGTTGAGCAGTACTTC
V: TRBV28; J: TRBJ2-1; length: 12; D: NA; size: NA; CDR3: CASGTSYNEQFF; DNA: TGTGCCAGTGGGACTTCCTACAATGAGCAGTTCTTC
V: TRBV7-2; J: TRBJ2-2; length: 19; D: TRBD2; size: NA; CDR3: CASSLAGLAGGPRTGELFF; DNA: TGTGCCAGCAGCTTAGCGGGACTAGCGGGGGGGCCGAGGACCGGGGAGCTGTTTTTT
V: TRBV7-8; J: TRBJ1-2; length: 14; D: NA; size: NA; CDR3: CASSPGQGRGGYTF; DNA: TGTGCCAGCAGCCCTGGGCAGGGGCGTGGGGGCTACACCTTC
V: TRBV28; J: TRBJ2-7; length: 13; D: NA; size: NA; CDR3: CASSWAGSYEQYF; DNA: TGTGCCAGCAGTTGGGCGGGGTCCTACGAGCAGTACTTC
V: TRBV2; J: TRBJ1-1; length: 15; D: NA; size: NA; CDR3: CASRPTGGGASEAFF; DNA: TGTGCCAGCAGACCAACCGGCGGGGGGGCTTCTGAAGCTTTCTTT
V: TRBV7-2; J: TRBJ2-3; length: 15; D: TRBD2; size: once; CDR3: CASSLQAGGSDTQYF; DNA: TGTGCCAGCAGCCTGCAAGCGGGAGGGTCAGATACGCAGTATTTT
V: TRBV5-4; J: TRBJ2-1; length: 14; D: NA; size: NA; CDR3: CASSSPTMANEQFF; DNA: TGTGCCAGCAGCTCCCCAACAATGGCAAATGAGCAGTTCTTC
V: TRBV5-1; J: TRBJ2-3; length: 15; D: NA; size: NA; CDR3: CASNIGQTRTDTQYF; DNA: TGCGCCAGCAATATTGGACAGACCCGCACAGATACGCAGTATTTT
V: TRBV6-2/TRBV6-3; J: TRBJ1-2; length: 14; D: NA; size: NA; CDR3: CASSLIPTGYGYTF; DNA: TGTGCCAGCAGCCTTATCCCGACGGGATATGGCTACACCTTC